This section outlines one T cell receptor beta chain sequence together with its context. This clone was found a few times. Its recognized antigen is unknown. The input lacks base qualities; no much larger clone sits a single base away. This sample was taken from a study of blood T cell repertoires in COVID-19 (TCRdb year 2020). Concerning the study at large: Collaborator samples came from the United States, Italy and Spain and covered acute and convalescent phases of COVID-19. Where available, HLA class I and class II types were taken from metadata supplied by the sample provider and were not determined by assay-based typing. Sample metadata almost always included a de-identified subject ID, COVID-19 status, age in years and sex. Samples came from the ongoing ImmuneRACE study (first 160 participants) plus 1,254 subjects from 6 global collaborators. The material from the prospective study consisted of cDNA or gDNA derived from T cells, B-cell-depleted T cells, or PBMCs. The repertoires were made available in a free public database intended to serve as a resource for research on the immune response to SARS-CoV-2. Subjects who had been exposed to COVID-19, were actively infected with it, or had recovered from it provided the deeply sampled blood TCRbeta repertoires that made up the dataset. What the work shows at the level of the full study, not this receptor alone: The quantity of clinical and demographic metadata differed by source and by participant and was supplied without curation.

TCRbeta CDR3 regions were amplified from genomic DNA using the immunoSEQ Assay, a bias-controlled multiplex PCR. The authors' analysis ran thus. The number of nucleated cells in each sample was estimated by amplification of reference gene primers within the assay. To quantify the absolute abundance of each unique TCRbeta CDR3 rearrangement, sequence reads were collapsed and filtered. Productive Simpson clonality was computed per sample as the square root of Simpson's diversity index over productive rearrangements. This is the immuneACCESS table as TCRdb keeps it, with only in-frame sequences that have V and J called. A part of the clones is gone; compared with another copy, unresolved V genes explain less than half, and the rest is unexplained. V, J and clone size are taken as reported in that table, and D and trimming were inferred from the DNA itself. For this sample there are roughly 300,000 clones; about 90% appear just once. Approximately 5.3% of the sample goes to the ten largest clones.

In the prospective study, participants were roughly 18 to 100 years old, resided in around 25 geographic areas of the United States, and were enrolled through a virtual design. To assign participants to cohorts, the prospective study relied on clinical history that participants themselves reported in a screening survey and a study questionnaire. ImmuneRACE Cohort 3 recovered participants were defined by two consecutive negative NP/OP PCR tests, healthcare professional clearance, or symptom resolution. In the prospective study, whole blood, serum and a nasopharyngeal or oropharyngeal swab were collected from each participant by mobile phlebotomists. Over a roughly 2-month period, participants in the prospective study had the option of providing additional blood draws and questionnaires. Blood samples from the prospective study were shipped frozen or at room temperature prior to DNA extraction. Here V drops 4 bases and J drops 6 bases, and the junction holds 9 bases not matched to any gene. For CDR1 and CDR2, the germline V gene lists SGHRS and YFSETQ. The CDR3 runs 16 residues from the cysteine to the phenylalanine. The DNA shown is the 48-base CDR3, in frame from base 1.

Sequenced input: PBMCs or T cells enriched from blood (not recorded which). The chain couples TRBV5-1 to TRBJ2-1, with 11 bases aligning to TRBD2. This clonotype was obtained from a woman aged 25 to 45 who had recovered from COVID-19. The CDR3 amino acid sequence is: CASSPGTSGLANEQFF. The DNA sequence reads TGCGCCAGCAGCCCTGGGACTAGCGGACTTGCCAATGAGCAGTTCTTC.